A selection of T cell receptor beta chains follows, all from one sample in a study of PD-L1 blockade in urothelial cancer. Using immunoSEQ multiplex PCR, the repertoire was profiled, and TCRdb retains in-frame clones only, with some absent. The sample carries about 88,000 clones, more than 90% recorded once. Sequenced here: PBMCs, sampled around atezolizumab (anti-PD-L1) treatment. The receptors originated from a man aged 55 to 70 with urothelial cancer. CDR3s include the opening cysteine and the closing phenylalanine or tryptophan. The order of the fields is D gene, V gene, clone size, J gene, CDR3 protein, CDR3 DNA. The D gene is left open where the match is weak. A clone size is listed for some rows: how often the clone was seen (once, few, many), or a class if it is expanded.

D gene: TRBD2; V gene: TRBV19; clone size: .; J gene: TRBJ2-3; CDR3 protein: CASSLSSGGAMVTDTQYF; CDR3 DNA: TGTGCCAGTAGTTTGTCCAGCGGGGGGGCCATGGTTACAGATACGCAGTATTTT
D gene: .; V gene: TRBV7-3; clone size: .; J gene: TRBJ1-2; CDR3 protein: CASSLAGNYGYTF; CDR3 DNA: TGTGCCAGCAGCTTAGCAGGGAACTATGGCTACACCTTC
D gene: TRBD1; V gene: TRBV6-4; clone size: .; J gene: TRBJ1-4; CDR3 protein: CARQFGQGCEKLFF; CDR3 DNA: TGTGCCAGGCAATTCGGACAGGGGTGTGAAAAACTGTTTTTT
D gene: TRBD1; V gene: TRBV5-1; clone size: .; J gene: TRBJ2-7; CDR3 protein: CASSYEPGQAYEQYF; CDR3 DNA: TGCGCCAGCTCGTACGAACCGGGACAGGCTTACGAGCAGTACTTC
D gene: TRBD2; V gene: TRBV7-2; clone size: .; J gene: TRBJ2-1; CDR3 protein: CASSLSFLTSGGDEQFF; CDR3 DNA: TGTGCCAGCAGCTTAAGCTTCCTGACTAGCGGGGGGGATGAGCAGTTCTTC
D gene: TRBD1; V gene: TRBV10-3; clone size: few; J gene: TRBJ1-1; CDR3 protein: CAISESSRGVWAFF; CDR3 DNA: TGTGCCATCAGTGAGTCATCCAGGGGGGTTTGGGCTTTCTTT
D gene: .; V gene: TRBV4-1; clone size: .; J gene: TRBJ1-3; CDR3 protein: CASSQGGGTSGNTIYF; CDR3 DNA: TGCGCCAGCAGCCAAGGGGGGGGGACCTCTGGAAACACCATATATTTT
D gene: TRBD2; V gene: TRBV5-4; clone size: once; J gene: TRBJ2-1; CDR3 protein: CASSFSLATNNEQFF; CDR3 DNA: TGTGCCAGCAGCTTTTCACTAGCGACAAACAATGAGCAGTTCTTC
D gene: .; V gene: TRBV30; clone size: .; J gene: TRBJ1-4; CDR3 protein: CAWSFGRGANEKLFF; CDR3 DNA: TGTGCCTGGAGTTTTGGGAGGGGGGCTAATGAAAAACTGTTTTTT
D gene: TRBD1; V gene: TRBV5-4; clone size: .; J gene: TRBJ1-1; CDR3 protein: CASSLGGGQGVAEAFF; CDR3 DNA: TGTGCCAGCAGCTTGGGTGGGGGACAGGGGGTCGCTGAAGCTTTCTTT
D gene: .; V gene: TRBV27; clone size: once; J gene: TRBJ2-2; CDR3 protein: CASSLLGARTGELFF; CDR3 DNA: TGTGCCAGCAGTTTATTAGGGGCGCGGACCGGGGAGCTGTTTTTT
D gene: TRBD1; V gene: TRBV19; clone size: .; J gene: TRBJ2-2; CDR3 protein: CASSRQGAENTGELFF; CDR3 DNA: TGTGCCAGTAGTCGACAGGGGGCTGAAAACACCGGGGAGCTGTTTTTT
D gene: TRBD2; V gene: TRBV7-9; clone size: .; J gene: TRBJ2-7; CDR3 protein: CASSSENRLAGVTYEQYF; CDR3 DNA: TGTGCCAGCAGCTCCGAAAACCGTCTAGCGGGGGTCACCTACGAGCAGTACTTC
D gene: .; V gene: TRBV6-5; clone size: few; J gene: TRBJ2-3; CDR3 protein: CASRGRDIPTDTQYF; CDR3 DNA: TGTGCCAGCAGGGGAAGGGACATCCCCACAGATACGCAGTATTTT
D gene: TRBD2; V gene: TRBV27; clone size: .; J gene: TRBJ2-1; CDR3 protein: CASSSTGGYYNEQFF; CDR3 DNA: TGTGCCAGCAGCTCCACCGGGGGGTACTACAATGAGCAGTTCTTC
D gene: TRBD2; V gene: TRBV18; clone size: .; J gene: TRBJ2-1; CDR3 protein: CASSRAGSSSYNEQFF; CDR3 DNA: TGTGCCAGCTCTCGAGCGGGAAGCAGTTCCTACAATGAGCAGTTCTTC
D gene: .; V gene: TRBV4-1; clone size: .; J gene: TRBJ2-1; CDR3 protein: CASSHGPTSTDEQFF; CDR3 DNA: TGCGCCAGCAGCCACGGACCTACTAGCACCGATGAGCAGTTCTTC
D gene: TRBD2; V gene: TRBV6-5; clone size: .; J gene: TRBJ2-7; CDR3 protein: CASSYSRGYEQYF; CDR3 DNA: TGTGCCAGCAGTTACTCGCGGGGGTACGAGCAGTACTTC
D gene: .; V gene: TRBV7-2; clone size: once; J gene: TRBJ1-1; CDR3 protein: CASSLGPVLVNTEAFF; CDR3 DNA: TGTGCCAGCAGCTTGGGGCCGGTTCTTGTGAACACTGAAGCTTTCTTT
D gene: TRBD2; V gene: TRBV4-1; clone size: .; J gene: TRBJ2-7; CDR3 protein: CASSPASGRQVKGTYEQYF; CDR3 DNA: TGCGCCAGCAGCCCGGCTAGCGGGAGGCAAGTAAAGGGGACCTACGAGCAGTACTTC
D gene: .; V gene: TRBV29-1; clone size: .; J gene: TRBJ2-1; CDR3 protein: CSGGIFTYNEQFF; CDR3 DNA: TGCAGCGGCGGGATTTTTACCTACAATGAGCAGTTCTTC
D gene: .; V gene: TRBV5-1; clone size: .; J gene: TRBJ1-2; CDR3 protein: CASSPSAFYGYTF; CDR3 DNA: TGCGCCAGCAGCCCTTCTGCGTTCTATGGCTACACCTTC
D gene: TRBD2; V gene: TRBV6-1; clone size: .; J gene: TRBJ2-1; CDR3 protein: CASSTSGAYNEQFF; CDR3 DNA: TGTGCCAGCAGTACTAGCGGGGCATACAATGAGCAGTTCTTC
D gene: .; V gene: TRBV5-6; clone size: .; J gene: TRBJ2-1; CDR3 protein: CASLWGREYNEQFF; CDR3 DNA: TGTGCCAGCCTATGGGGCAGGGAATACAATGAGCAGTTCTTC
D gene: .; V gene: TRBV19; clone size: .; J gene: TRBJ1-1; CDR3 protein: CASTTKMGGVVTEAFF; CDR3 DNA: TGTGCCAGTACCACTAAAATGGGAGGGGTCGTAACTGAAGCTTTCTTT
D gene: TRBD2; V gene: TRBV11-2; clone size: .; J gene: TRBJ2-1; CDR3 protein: CASSLTSGGYNEQFF; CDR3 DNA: TGTGCCAGCAGCTTGACTAGCGGAGGTTACAATGAGCAGTTCTTC
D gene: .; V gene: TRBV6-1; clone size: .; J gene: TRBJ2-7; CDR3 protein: CASPPPGSYEQYF; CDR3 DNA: TGTGCCAGCCCCCCCCCGGGTTCCTACGAGCAGTACTTC
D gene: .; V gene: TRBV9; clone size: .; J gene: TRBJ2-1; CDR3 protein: CASSAGAGLEQFF; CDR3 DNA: TGTGCCAGCAGCGCTGGCGCGGGGTTAGAGCAGTTCTTC
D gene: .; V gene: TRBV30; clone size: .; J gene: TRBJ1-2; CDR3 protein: CAWASGWGYTF; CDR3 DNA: TGTGCCTGGGCTTCCGGTTGGGGCTACACCTTC
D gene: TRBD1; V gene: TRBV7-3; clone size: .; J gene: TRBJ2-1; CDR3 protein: CASSSPPQGGSYNEQFF; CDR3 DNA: TGTGCCAGCAGCTCGCCCCCTCAAGGGGGCAGCTACAATGAGCAGTTCTTC
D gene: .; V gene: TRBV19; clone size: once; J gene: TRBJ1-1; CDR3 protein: CASSIAAAPPNTEAFF; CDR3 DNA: TGTGCCAGTAGTATTGCGGCAGCTCCTCCGAACACTGAAGCTTTCTTT
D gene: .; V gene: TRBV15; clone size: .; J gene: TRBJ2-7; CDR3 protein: CATSNRGLSSYEQYF; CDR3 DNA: TGTGCCACCAGTAATAGGGGATTAAGCTCCTACGAGCAGTACTTC
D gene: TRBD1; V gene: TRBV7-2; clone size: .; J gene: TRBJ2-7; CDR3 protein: CASSQTGTGGLVQYF; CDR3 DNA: TGTGCCAGCAGTCAAACCGGGACAGGGGGCTTGGTGCAGTACTTC
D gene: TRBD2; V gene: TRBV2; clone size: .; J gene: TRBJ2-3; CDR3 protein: CASSDSGGYTDTQYF; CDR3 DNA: TGTGCCAGCAGTGACTCGGGGGGATACACAGATACGCAGTATTTT
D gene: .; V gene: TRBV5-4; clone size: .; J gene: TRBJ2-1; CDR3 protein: CASSGGQPLGSYNEQFF; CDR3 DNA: TGTGCCAGCAGCGGCGGACAGCCCCTTGGGTCCTACAATGAGCAGTTCTTC
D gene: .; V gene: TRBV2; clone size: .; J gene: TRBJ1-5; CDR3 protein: CASRSAARVYSNQPQHF; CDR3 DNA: TGTGCCAGCAGGAGCGCAGCCCGCGTGTATAGCAATCAGCCCCAGCATTTT
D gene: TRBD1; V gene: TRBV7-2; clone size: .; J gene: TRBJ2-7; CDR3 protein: CASSPGQGAREQYF; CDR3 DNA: TGTGCCAGCAGCCCGGGACAGGGGGCCAGGGAGCAGTACTTC
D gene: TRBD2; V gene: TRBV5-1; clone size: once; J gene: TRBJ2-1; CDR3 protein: CASSWGTSVYNEQFF; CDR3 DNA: TGCGCCAGCAGCTGGGGGACTAGCGTCTACAATGAGCAGTTCTTC
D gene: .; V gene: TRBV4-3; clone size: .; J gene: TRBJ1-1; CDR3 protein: CASSQDWGGPYTEAFF; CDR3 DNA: TGCGCCAGCAGCCAAGATTGGGGGGGCCCGTACACTGAAGCTTTCTTT